What follows are 32 T cell receptor beta chains derived from one specimen sequenced in a study of cytomegalovirus exposure and HLA in healthy donors. Amplification used 60 Vbeta primers and 13 Jbeta primers. Data came from immunoSEQ multiplex PCR; TCRdb stores just in-frame clones and leaves some out. The data hold 150,000 to 200,000 clones, with under 90% observed a single time. The source material was PBMCs. These receptors were taken from a male donor in good health and CMV-seronegative.

The chain recombines TRBV7-6 with TRBJ1-3; 8 nucleotides align to TRBD1. This CDR3 has 15 amino acids. Trimming removed 2 bases from V and 2 bases from J; junction bases left unmatched: 2. CDR1 is SGHVS, CDR2 FNYEAQ, per germline. The CDR3 sequence: CASSLQGAAGNTIYF. The CDR3 region has the DNA TGTGCCAGCAGCTTACAGGGGGCCGCTGGAAACACCATATATTTT.

The table lists this clone with a count of one. This rearrangement joins TRBV28 to TRBJ2-6, with D perhaps TRBD1 (5 bases). CDR1 and CDR2 from the germline V gene are MDHEN and SYDVKM. V was cut by 4 bases and J by 0 bases, with 10 bases left in between. The CDR3 length is 16 residues. The CDR3 DNA follows: TGTGCCAGCAGTTATCAGGGCAACTCTGGGGCCAACGTCCTGACTTTC. This codes for CASSYQGNSGANVLTF.

This clone appeared a few times. The chain has TRBV19 and TRBJ1-5; 7 bases agree with TRBD1. Trimming cost V 5 bases and J 1 base; bases outside gene matches: 5. The CDR3 has 15 amino acids. Germline loops: CDR1 LNHDA, CDR2 SQIVND (reference sequence). The DNA of the CDR3 is TGTGCCAGTAGTCCCCGGGACAGAAGCAATCAGCCCCAGCATTTT. This gives the protein CASSPRDRSNQPQHF.

This clone has only one observation. V and J are TRBV9 and TRBJ2-1; 7 nucleotides match TRBD2. The V segment lost 2 bases and the J segment 2 bases; nucleotides outside the gene matches: 1. The germline V gene encodes CDR1 SGDLS and CDR2 YYNGEE. The CDR3 is 14 amino acids. In DNA, the CDR3 is TGTGCCAGCAGCGTGGGGGGGACCTACAATGAGCAGTTCTTC. Residues: CASSVGGTYNEQFF.

V gene TRBV2 combines with J gene TRBJ2-5, with D tentatively TRBD1 (5 bases). With 2 bases removed from V and 3 bases from J, the gap between germline ends came to 16 bases. The V gene's germline CDR1 is SNHLY and CDR2 FYNNEI. The CDR3 length is 16 residues. CDR3 loop: CASSELIGVGEETQYF. The DNA of the CDR3 is TGTGCCAGCAGTGAACTGATTGGGGTAGGGGAAGAGACCCAGTACTTC.

The chain uses TRBV4-3 and TRBJ2-3; 11 bases match TRBD2. The CDR3 consists of 16 residues. V lost 3 bases and J lost 2; bases outside the gene matches: 4. Germline V gives CDR1 LGHNA, CDR2 YSLEER. The CDR3 sequence is CASSHPTSGITDTQYF. The CDR3 region has the DNA TGCGCCAGCAGCCACCCGACTAGCGGGATCACAGATACGCAGTATTTT.

The chain combines TRBV6-5 with TRBJ2-7, with TRBD1 as a possible D gene (6 bases). Germline CDR1 MNHEY, CDR2 SVGAGI. The V gene lost 5 bases and the J gene lost 5 bases, with 16 bases spanning the gap. This CDR3 contains 14 residues. The CDR3 protein is CASSPRDTRHEQYF. Written as DNA, the CDR3 is TGTGCCAGCAGTCCCAGGGACACGAGACACGAGCAGTACTTC.

The chain combines TRBV14 with TRBJ1-1; 7 bases map to TRBD1. This CDR3 comprises 13 residues. With 4 bases clipped from V and 9 bases from J, the junction kept 8 bases outside the gene matches. The germline V gene encodes CDR1 SGHDN and CDR2 FVKESK. Written as DNA, the CDR3 is TGTGCCAGCAGCCGCTTAACGAGGGGGCAAGCTTTCTTT. Translated, it gives CASSRLTRGQAFF.

V and J are TRBV19 and TRBJ1-2; 10 nucleotides match TRBD1. The CDR3 is 12 amino acids. Germline V gene sequence: CDR1 LNHDA, CDR2 SQIVND (reference sequence). V shed 6 bases, J shed 10 bases, and the junction held 5 bases outside the gene matches. In DNA, the CDR3 is TGTGCCAGTAGCGTGGACAGGGGGGACTACACCTTC. Its translation is CASSVDRGDYTF.

The chain is built from TRBV9 and TRBJ2-2; TRBD1 agrees at 7 bases. Germline V lookup: CDR1 SGDLS, CDR2 YYNGEE. Trimming at V came to 4 bases and at J to 4 bases, leaving 10 bases not matched to a gene. The CDR3 has 16 residues. CDR3 amino acids: CASSPSGTEITGELFF. In DNA, the CDR3 is TGTGCCAGCAGCCCCTCGGGGACAGAGATCACCGGGGAGCTGTTTTTT.

The chain joins TRBV27 to TRBJ1-2; a weak D match, TRBD1 (6 bases). CDR1 and CDR2 (germline): MNHEY, SMNVEV (reference sequence). The length of the CDR3 is 12 residues. Trimming stripped 6 bases from V and 8 bases from J, with 13 bases between. CDR3 amino acids: CASRGAREGYTF. In DNA, the CDR3 is TGTGCCAGCAGGGGGGCCCGTGAGGGCTACACCTTC.

The CDR3 DNA reads as TGTGCCAGTAGTCCCCAGGGGGCCCGGGGAGCCCAGTACTTC. Its translation: CASSPQGARGAQYF. The V call is TRBV19, the J call TRBJ2-5; 8 bases map to TRBD1. The CDR3 has 14 amino acids. The ends lost 5 bases at V and 9 bases at J; junction bases unmatched: 11. Germline CDR1 LNHDA, CDR2 SQIVND (reference sequence).

The CDR3 DNA follows: TGTGCCAGCAGCCAAGTGGACAGGGAGGGTGGAAAACTGTTTTTT. Translated: CASSQVDREGGKLFF. The V call is TRBV4-2, the J call TRBJ1-4, with TRBD1 matching over 8 bases. Germline-derived CDR1 and CDR2 are LGHNA and YNFKEQ. J was trimmed by 10 bases and V by 1 base; bases with no gene match: 8. The CDR3 loop spans 15 amino acids.

The sample holds a few counts of this clone. The chain employs TRBV30 and TRBJ2-2, with 14 nucleotides matching TRBD2. Trimming cost V 4 bases and J 5 bases; bases outside gene matches: 12. Per the germline V gene, CDR1 is GTSNPN and CDR2 is SVGIG (reference sequence). There are 18 residues in the CDR3. The CDR3 sequence: CAWNHLTGTSGRTGELFF. The CDR3 bases are TGTGCCTGGAATCATTTAACAGGGACTAGCGGGAGAACCGGGGAGCTGTTTTTT.

The V gene is TRBV10-3, the J gene TRBJ2-3; 13 bases are shared with TRBD2. Trimming took 6 bases from V and 2 from J; bases not matched to a gene: 14. CDR3 length: 19 amino acids. Germline V gene data show CDR1 as ENHRY and CDR2 as SYGVKD. This CDR3 reads CAIRVTSGGPVESTDTQYF. CDR3 bases: TGTGCCATCAGGGTGACTAGCGGGGGGCCTGTGGAGTCCACAGATACGCAGTATTTT.

The V and J genes are TRBV10-3 and TRBJ2-1, with no clear D. CDR1 and CDR2 (germline): ENHRY, SYGVKD. The CDR3 is 12 residues long. Deletions cut 8 bases from V and 5 bases from J, with 10 bases between. The CDR3 sequence is CAIGTIHNEQFF. In DNA, the CDR3 is TGTGCCATCGGTACTATCCACAATGAGCAGTTCTTC.

This chain uses TRBV27 with TRBJ1-1; D may be TRBD1 (5 bases). Germline V gene lookup returns CDR1 MNHEY and CDR2 SMNVEV (reference sequence). The V end lost 3 bases, the J end lost 6 bases, and 14 bases lay between the germline ends. The CDR3 sequence is 14 residues long. CDR3: CASSFGGVGAEAFF. The CDR3 DNA sequence: TGTGCCAGCAGTTTCGGGGGGGTAGGCGCTGAAGCTTTCTTT.

This chain connects TRBV6-4 to TRBJ1-1; tentative D call: TRBD1 (5 bases). Between the trimmed V and J ends, which lost 6 bases and 5 bases, there was a span of 16 bases. Looked up from germline, CDR1 is MRHNA and CDR2 is SNTAGT. The CDR3 totals 14 residues. CDR3 nucleotide sequence: TGTGCCAGCAGCGAGCAGGGAGGGTTGACTGAAGCTTTCTTT. It codes for CASSEQGGLTEAFF.

This clone was detected a few times. V usage is TRBV5-1 and J usage is TRBJ2-1, with D possibly being TRBD2 (5 bases). Germline V CDR1 and CDR2: SGHRS, YFSETQ. V shed 4 bases and J shed 6 bases, with 11 bases lying between them. CDR3 length: 13 amino acids. Written as DNA, the CDR3 is TGCGCCAGCAGCCCGGAGGTGGGCAATGAGCAGTTCTTC. Translated, it gives CASSPEVGNEQFF.

This clone has a single count. The gene calls are TRBV4-1 and TRBJ2-2; D is undetermined. Germline CDR1 and CDR2: MGHRA and YSYEKL. With 8 bases removed from V and 2 bases from J, the gap between germline ends came to 6 bases. The CDR3 runs to 12 residues. The CDR3 sequence is CASGSNTGELFF. Here the CDR3 DNA reads TGCGCCAGCGGCAGTAACACCGGGGAGCTGTTTTTT.

For the CDR3, the DNA is TGTGCCAGCATTCTGGAGGGAGACTATGGCTACACCTTC. This gives the protein CASILEGDYGYTF. The chain has TRBV2 and TRBJ1-2, with D unclear. The V end lost 7 bases, the J end lost 3 bases, and 12 bases lay between the germline ends. Germline V gene sequence: CDR1 SNHLY, CDR2 FYNNEI. The CDR3 sequence is 13 residues long.

The chain recombines TRBV19 with TRBJ2-2; D is perhaps TRBD1 (5 bases). V was shortened by 6 bases and J by 6 bases, with 14 bases between the two germline ends. Germline V gene lookup returns CDR1 LNHDA and CDR2 SQIVND (reference sequence). The CDR3 covers 14 residues. The CDR3 coding sequence is TGTGCCAGTAGAGCCGATAGGGGCGCCGGGGAGCTGTTTTTT. Its protein is CASRADRGAGELFF.

This sequence joins TRBV7-7 and TRBJ2-5; no clear D gene. The CDR3 has 12 amino acids. In germline, CDR1 is SSHAT, CDR2 FNYEAQ (reference sequence). The V end was cut by 2 bases, the J end by 7 bases, with 8 bases between. CDR3 nucleotide sequence: TGTGCCAGCAGCTTACCCTCGGGGACCCAGTACTTC. Its translation is CASSLPSGTQYF.

A remark on this clone: One end of the junction fails to match germline, which may point to a read error. The CDR3 DNA reads TGCGTCAGCAGCCAGTGGACTAGCGGGGCGAACACCGGGGAGCTGTTTTTT. Protein sequence: CVSSQWTSGANTGELFF. The rearrangement uses TRBV4-3 and TRBJ2-2, with 12 bases identical to TRBD2. The length of the CDR3 is 17 residues. Germline CDR1 and CDR2: LGHNA and YSLEER.

This clone is medium-sized by share. The rearrangement links TRBV27 to TRBJ1-2, with D possibly matching TRBD1 (6 bases). Germline CDR1 is MNHEY and CDR2 is SMNVEV (reference sequence). Trimming took off 6 bases at V and 0 bases at J, with 11 bases between the two ends. The CDR3 is made up of 14 amino acids. CDR3 region: CASRTQGANYGYTF. Written as DNA, the CDR3 is TGTGCCAGCAGGACACAGGGAGCTAACTATGGCTACACCTTC.

Concerning this clone itself: Because it lacks the conserved phenylalanine or tryptophan at the end, this CDR3 is likely a read error. This chain links TRBV19 with TRBJ2-4, with D possibly matching TRBD2 (7 bases). Germline CDR1 reads LNHDA; CDR2 reads SQIVND (reference sequence). Trimming took off 2 bases at V and 7 bases at J, with 15 bases between the two ends. The length of the CDR3 is 15 residues. The CDR3 loop is CASSISYREGNIQYL. DNA for the CDR3: TGTGCCAGTAGTATATCGTACAGGGAGGGCAACATTCAGTACCTC.

V is TRBV5-1 and J is TRBJ2-5, with 7 nucleotides matching TRBD1. With 4 bases clipped from V and 1 base from J, the junction kept 7 bases outside the gene matches. The CDR3 length is 15 residues. Germline V gene lookup returns CDR1 SGHRS and CDR2 YFSETQ. This CDR3 reads CASSPRTGIQETQYF. The DNA of the CDR3 is TGCGCCAGCAGCCCCCGGACAGGAATCCAAGAGACCCAGTACTTC.

The gene calls are TRBV7-7 and TRBJ2-7; D unresolved. Trimming took off 1 base at V and 2 bases at J, with 9 bases between the two ends. The CDR3 is 14 amino acids. CDR1 is SSHAT and CDR2 is FNYEAQ in the germline V gene (reference sequence). The CDR3 nucleotides are TGTGCCAGCAGCTTAGGAGTCGACACCTACGAGCAGTACTTC. Protein sequence: CASSLGVDTYEQYF.

The V call is TRBV27, the J call TRBJ2-7, with D perhaps TRBD2 (7 bases). The germline V gene encodes CDR1 MNHEY and CDR2 SMNVEV (reference sequence). The CDR3 spans 13 residues. V was pared by 6 bases and J by 6 bases, with 15 bases between. CDR3 sequence: CASRRGGVSEQYF. The CDR3 coding sequence is TGTGCCAGCAGGCGCGGGGGCGTATCCGAGCAGTACTTC.

The chain couples TRBV9 to TRBJ2-7; D might be TRBD1 (5 bases). V dropped 9 bases and J dropped 0 bases, with 10 bases sitting between them. From germline, CDR1 is SGDLS and CDR2 YYNGEE. The CDR3 is 12 residues long. The CDR3 nucleotides are TGTGCCATCCTTAGGGGCTCCTACGAGCAGTACTTC. Its translation: CAILRGSYEQYF.

As to this clone: Relative to the germline gene, one junction end is altered; a read error may explain this. The chain uses TRBV12-5 and TRBJ2-4; TRBD1 is a possible D gene (5 bases). The CDR3 spans 15 residues. Germline lookup yields CDR1 LGHNT and CDR2 FRNRAP. Written as DNA, the CDR3 is TGTGCTAGTGGCTTGGGGTCAGGGACCAAAAACATTCAGTACTTC. This sequence encodes CASGLGSGTKNIQYF.

J is TRBJ1-1 and V is TRBV6-5; D might be TRBD1 (6 bases). Germline V gene lookup returns CDR1 MNHEY and CDR2 SVGAGI. The CDR3 runs to 16 residues. The V end lost 0 bases, the J end lost 8 bases, and 19 bases lay between the germline ends. The CDR3 region is CASSYSMFGGRLEAFF. The CDR3 DNA reads TGTGCCAGCAGTTACTCGATGTTTGGGGGCAGGTTAGAAGCTTTCTTT.